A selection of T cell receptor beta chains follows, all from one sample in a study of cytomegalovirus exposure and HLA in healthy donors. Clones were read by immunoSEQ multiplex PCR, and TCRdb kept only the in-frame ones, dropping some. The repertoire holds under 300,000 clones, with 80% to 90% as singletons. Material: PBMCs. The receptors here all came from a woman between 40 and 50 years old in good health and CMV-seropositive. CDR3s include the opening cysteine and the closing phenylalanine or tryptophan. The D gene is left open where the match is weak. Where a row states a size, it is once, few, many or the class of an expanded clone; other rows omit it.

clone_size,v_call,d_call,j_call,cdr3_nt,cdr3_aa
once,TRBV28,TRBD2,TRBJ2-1,TGTGCCAGCAGTGAGCGACTAGCACGTAGAAATGAGCAGTTCTTC,CASSERLARRNEQFF
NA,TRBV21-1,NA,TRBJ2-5,TGTGCCAGCAGCAAAGCTCGACGACTAGTGGGGTACCAAGAGACCCAGTACTTC,CASSKARRLVGYQETQYF
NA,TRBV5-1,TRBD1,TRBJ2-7,TGCGCCAGCAGCTTGGGGACCGGGACAGGGTACTACGAGCAGTACTTC,CASSLGTGTGYYEQYF
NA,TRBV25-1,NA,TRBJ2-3,TGTGCCAGCAGTGAATTCGGTGGGAGAGCAGATACGCAGTATTTT,CASSEFGGRADTQYF
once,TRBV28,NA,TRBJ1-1,TGTGCCAGCAGTGTAGGGGGAACTGAAGCTTTCTTT,CASSVGGTEAFF
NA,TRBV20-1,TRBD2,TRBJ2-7,TGCAGTGCTACCGCTAGCGGGAGTCAGTACTTC,CSATASGSQYF
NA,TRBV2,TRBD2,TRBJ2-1,TGTGCCAGCAGTGACTCGGGACTAGCGGTGAGCAATGAGCAGTTCTTC,CASSDSGLAVSNEQFF
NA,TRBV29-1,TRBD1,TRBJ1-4,TGCAGCACAGGGGGCGATGGTGAAAAACTGTTTTTT,CSTGGDGEKLFF
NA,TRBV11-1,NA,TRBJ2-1,TGTGCCAGCAGCCTCGGACAAAACAATGAGCAGTTCTTC,CASSLGQNNEQFF
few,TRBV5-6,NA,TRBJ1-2,TGTGCCAGCAGCTTGTGGGACACCCGTTATGGCTACACCTTC,CASSLWDTRYGYTF
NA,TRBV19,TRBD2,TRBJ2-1,TGTGCCAGTAGTATAACTAGCGGGACCGGTGCCTACAATGAGCAGTTCTTC,CASSITSGTGAYNEQFF
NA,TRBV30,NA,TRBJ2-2,TGTGCCTGGAGTGGGACGGAGGTCAGGTATACCGGGGAGCTGTTTTTT,CAWSGTEVRYTGELFF
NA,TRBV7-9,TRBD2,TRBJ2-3,TGTGCCAGCAGCTTAGGGCTAGCGGGAGGGCCGACAGATACGCAGTATTTT,CASSLGLAGGPTDTQYF
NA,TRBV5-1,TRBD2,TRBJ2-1,TGCGCCAGCAGATTTGGGACTAGCGGGGTAAATGAGCAGTTCTTC,CASRFGTSGVNEQFF
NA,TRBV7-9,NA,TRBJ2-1,TGTGCCAGCAGCTTGGCTCTCTCCGGCGGCATTGAGCAGTTCTTC,CASSLALSGGIEQFF
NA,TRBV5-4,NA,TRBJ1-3,TGTGCCAGCAGCTTCGGGGGGAGCTCTGGAAACACCATATATTTT,CASSFGGSSGNTIYF
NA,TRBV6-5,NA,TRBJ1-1,TGTGCCAGCAGTCGACCAGGGGCCACTGAAGCTTTCTTT,CASSRPGATEAFF
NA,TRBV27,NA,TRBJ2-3,TGTGCCAGCAGTGTCCCAGACACAGATACGCAGTATTTT,CASSVPDTDTQYF
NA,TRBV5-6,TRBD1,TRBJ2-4,TGTGCCAGCAGCTTGGTTGACAGGGAAAACAGTCAGTACTTC,CASSLVDRENSQYF
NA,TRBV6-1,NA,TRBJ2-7,TGTGCCAGCAGTGAAGACAGGGCCCGCTACGAGCAGTACTTC,CASSEDRARYEQYF
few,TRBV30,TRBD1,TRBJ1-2,TGTGCCTGGAGTGTCGGGACAGGTGGCTACACCTTC,CAWSVGTGGYTF
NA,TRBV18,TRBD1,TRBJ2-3,TGTGCCAGCTCACCATCCGGGACAGGCAGCACAGATACGCAGTATTTT,CASSPSGTGSTDTQYF
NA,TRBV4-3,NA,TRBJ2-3,TGCGCCAGCAGCCAAGATAGGGGGACGGATACCCTTAGCACAGATACGCAGTATTTT,CASSQDRGTDTLSTDTQYF
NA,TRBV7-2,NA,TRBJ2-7,TGTGCCAGCAGCTTAGGCAGGACCTACGAGCAGTACTTC,CASSLGRTYEQYF
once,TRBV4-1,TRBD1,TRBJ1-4,TGCGCCAGCAGCCAAGATGAGGGGACAGAAACTGCAACTAATGAAAAACTGTTTTTT,CASSQDEGTETATNEKLFF
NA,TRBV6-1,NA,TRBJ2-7,TGTGCCAGCAGTGAACAACCCACCGGCTACGAGCAGTACTTC,CASSEQPTGYEQYF
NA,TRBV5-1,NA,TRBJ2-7,TGCGCCAGCAGCGACGAACCCGGGGGAAGGTTCTACGAGCAGTACTTC,CASSDEPGGRFYEQYF
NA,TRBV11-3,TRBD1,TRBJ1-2,TGTGCCAGCAGCTACCGGACAGGCCGGGGAGGCTATGGCTACACCTTC,CASSYRTGRGGYGYTF